This TCR beta chain was found in a study of blood T cell repertoires in COVID-19. The wider study: T cells, B-cell-depleted T cells, or PBMCs supplied cDNA or gDNA.

One Seattle source followed patients from active infection through their disease course. Authors' analysis steps: By means of reference gene primer amplification, nucleated cell counts were estimated. TCRdb's table, derived via immunoSEQ multiplex PCR, lists solely in-frame clones and lacks some. That table gives V, J and clone size, and the DNA gave D and trimming. This sample has over 450,000 clones, with 85% to 90% found just once. This clone occurred once. Trimming took 2 bases from V and 0 from J, leaving 13 bases between them. Germline V gives CDR1 ENHRY, CDR2 SYGVKD. There are 16 residues in the CDR3.

The sequenced sample was peripheral blood. This clonotype originated in a woman aged 50 to 60 with COVID-19, enrolled during active disease. This chain joins TRBV10-3 and TRBJ1-1; D may be TRBD1 (5 bases). CDR3 sequence: CAISEGAGGMNTEAFF. The CDR3 DNA reads as TGTGCCATCAGTGAGGGGGCCGGAGGGATGAACACTGAAGCTTTCTTT.